These T cell receptor beta chains were read from a single sample in a study of T cells in Graves' hyperthyroidism and ophthalmopathy. TCRdb itself ran the multiplex PCR reads through MiXCR, one entry per CDR3 protein. The sample lists approximately 95,000 distinct CDR3 sequences, roughly 39% occurring once. Source material: peripheral blood or thyroid tissue (not recorded which). These receptors were obtained from a woman between 25 and 40 years old with Graves' hyperthyroidism. The CDR3 runs from the conserved cysteine through the conserved F or W. Each record gives: D gene, J gene, clone size, V gene, CDR3 DNA, CDR3 protein. The D gene is left open where the match is weak. Part of the rows lack a size; the others show once, few, many or a class for expanded clones.

D: -
J: TRBJ1-1
size: many
V: TRBV7-3
DNA: TGTGCCAGCAGCTTATTCGGGGGTTTGAACACTGAAGCTTTCTTT
CDR3: CASSLFGGLNTEAFF

D: -
J: TRBJ1-4
size: many
V: TRBV6-1
DNA: TGTGCCAGCAGTGAATGGGCCCTGTGGGAAAAACTGTTTTTT
CDR3: CASSEWALWEKLFF

D: -
J: TRBJ2-7
size: many
V: TRBV9
DNA: TGTGCCAGCAGCGCCGGAGGGCTAGCCGCCACCGAGCAGTACTTC
CDR3: CASSAGGLAATEQYF

D: -
J: TRBJ1-1
size: many
V: TRBV20-1
DNA: TGCAGTGCTAGAAGTTGGGGCACTGAAGCTTTCTTT
CDR3: CSARSWGTEAFF

D: -
J: TRBJ1-1
size: -
V: TRBV13
DNA: TGTGCCAGCAGCGAACCACAGGGATGGAACACTGAAGCTTTCTTT
CDR3: CASSEPQGWNTEAFF

D: -
J: TRBJ1-2
size: many
V: TRBV7-9
DNA: TGTGCCAGCAGCTTAGGAGCCCTAACGGGCTATGGCTACACCTTC
CDR3: CASSLGALTGYGYTF

D: TRBD1
J: TRBJ1-4
size: many
V: TRBV20-1
DNA: TGCAGTGCTAGAGTCCGAGGGACAGGGAACGAAAAACTGTTTTTT
CDR3: CSARVRGTGNEKLFF

D: TRBD2
J: TRBJ2-2
size: many
V: TRBV9
DNA: TGTGCCAGCAGCTATTATGGGACTAGCGTAAACACCGGGGAGCTGTTTTTT
CDR3: CASSYYGTSVNTGELFF

D: -
J: TRBJ2-2
size: many
V: TRBV7-9
DNA: TGTGCCAGCAGCCCCCGCCAGGGAACCGGGGAGCTGTTTTTT
CDR3: CASSPRQGTGELFF

D: -
J: TRBJ1-3
size: -
V: TRBV2
DNA: TGTGCCAGCAGTGAAACCCGGGACTCCTACACCATATATTTT
CDR3: CASSETRDSYTIYF

D: TRBD2
J: TRBJ2-7
size: -
V: TRBV7-2
DNA: TGTGCCAGCAGCCGTTGGACTAGCGGCTCCTACGAGCAGCACTTC
CDR3: CASSRWTSGSYEQHF

D: -
J: TRBJ1-4
size: -
V: TRBV10-2
DNA: TGCGCCAGCAGCTTGGATGAAAAACTGTTTTTT
CDR3: CASSLDEKLFF

D: -
J: TRBJ1-1
size: many
V: TRBV19
DNA: TGTGCCAGTAGTCGGACGGCGAGCACTGAAGCTTTCTTT
CDR3: CASSRTASTEAFF

D: TRBD1
J: TRBJ1-2
size: -
V: TRBV7-3
DNA: TGTGCCAGCAGCCAGCGACAGGGGGAATTCGATGGCTACACCTTC
CDR3: CASSQRQGEFDGYTF

D: -
J: TRBJ1-1
size: many
V: TRBV6-6
DNA: TGTGCCAGCAGACGACAGGCGATTGAAGCTTTCTTT
CDR3: CASRRQAIEAFF

D: -
J: TRBJ1-3
size: many
V: TRBV5-5
DNA: TGTGCCAGCAGATTTGGGTTTGGAAACACCATATATTTT
CDR3: CASRFGFGNTIYF

D: TRBD1
J: TRBJ1-5
size: -
V: TRBV2
DNA: TGTGCCAACGGGGACAGCCTCAGTCAGCCCCAGCATTTT
CDR3: CANGDSLSQPQHF

D: -
J: TRBJ2-5
size: many
V: TRBV27
DNA: TGTGCCAGCAGTCCCTGGGCGGGGATAGAGACCCAGTACTTC
CDR3: CASSPWAGIETQYF

D: -
J: TRBJ1-4
size: many
V: TRBV7-2
DNA: TGTGCCAGCAGCTTAGTAGGAGGCTTTGTGAGGACAGACAGTGAAAAACTGTTTTTT
CDR3: CASSLVGGFVRTDSEKLFF

D: TRBD1
J: TRBJ1-5
size: many
V: TRBV7-9
DNA: TGTGCCAGCAGCTTACAGGGGGATCAGCCCCAGCATTTT
CDR3: CASSLQGDQPQHF

D: -
J: TRBJ2-5
size: medium-sized
V: TRBV15
DNA: TGTGCCACCAGTGCGCGACCCACTATCGCGGAGACCCAGTACTTC
CDR3: CATSARPTIAETQYF

D: TRBD1
J: TRBJ2-2
size: -
V: TRBV7-9
DNA: TGTGCCAGCAGCACTTCCGGGACAGGGGGCGCCGGGGAGCTGTTTTTT
CDR3: CASSTSGTGGAGELFF

D: TRBD2
J: TRBJ2-5
size: -
V: TRBV7-9
DNA: TGTGCCAGCAGTCTGGACACAAATGGCTACACCTTAGCGGGACAAGAGACCCAGTACTTC
CDR3: CASSLDTNGYTLAGQETQYF

D: -
J: TRBJ2-3
size: many
V: TRBV2
DNA: TGTGCCAGCAGTGATCGGGGGAATACGCAGTATTTT
CDR3: CASSDRGNTQYF

D: TRBD1
J: TRBJ2-7
size: -
V: TRBV15
DNA: TGTGCCACCAGCAGGGGGGGGACAGGGGTCTACGAGCAGTACTTC
CDR3: CATSRGGTGVYEQYF

D: TRBD1
J: TRBJ1-1
size: few
V: TRBV28
DNA: TGTGCCAGCTCTTCCAGGGGGGGGGTGGGGACTGAAGCTTTCTTT
CDR3: CASSSRGGVGTEAFF

D: -
J: TRBJ2-7
size: -
V: TRBV10-2
DNA: TGCGCCGGCAGTGAGGAGGAAAGTGCCTACAAGCAGTACTTC
CDR3: CAGSEEESAYKQYF

D: -
J: TRBJ1-1
size: many
V: TRBV9
DNA: TGTGCCAGCAGCTATCAACCGGGGACTGAAGCTTTCTTT
CDR3: CASSYQPGTEAFF

D: -
J: TRBJ2-5
size: many
V: TRBV27
DNA: TGTGCCAGCAGCACGCTTGGGACCGCCCCCCTCCAAGAGACCCAGTACTTC
CDR3: CASSTLGTAPLQETQYF

D: -
J: TRBJ2-5
size: -
V: TRBV11-3
DNA: TGTGCCAGCAGCTTCGGCGGGCGGGAGACCCAGTACTTC
CDR3: CASSFGGRETQYF

D: TRBD2
J: TRBJ2-2
size: -
V: TRBV5-1
DNA: TGCGCCGGCAGCTTGAGACCAGCGGGACGGACCGGGGAGCTGTTTTTT
CDR3: CAGSLRPAGRTGELFF

D: -
J: TRBJ2-3
size: many
V: TRBV6-5
DNA: TGTGCCAGCAGTTCCCATAGCGGCACAGATACGCAGTATTTT
CDR3: CASSSHSGTDTQYF

D: TRBD1
J: TRBJ1-4
size: few
V: TRBV7-9
DNA: TGTGCCAGCATAGCCAGGGGGACTAATGAAAAACTGTTTTTT
CDR3: CASIARGTNEKLFF

D: -
J: TRBJ1-6
size: many
V: TRBV12-3/TRBV12-4
DNA: TGTGCCAGCAGTTTTGAGGGCCTATATAATTCACCCCTCCACTTT
CDR3: CASSFEGLYNSPLHF

D: TRBD2
J: TRBJ2-5
size: -
V: TRBV20-1
DNA: TGCAGTGCTTCACCTCTAGCGGGAGGGCCCCAGACCCAGTACTTC
CDR3: CSASPLAGGPQTQYF

D: -
J: TRBJ2-7
size: medium-sized
V: TRBV15
DNA: TGTGCCACCAGCAGAGTGCGCAGGGAAGGCGAGCAGTACTTC
CDR3: CATSRVRREGEQYF

D: -
J: TRBJ2-7
size: many
V: TRBV20-1
DNA: TGCAGTGCTTTCAGACGGGAGAGCTCCTACGAGCAGTACTTC
CDR3: CSAFRRESSYEQYF

D: TRBD2
J: TRBJ2-7
size: -
V: TRBV2
DNA: TGTGCCAGCAGTGTTGTAGCGGGAGCAGGAGAGCAGTACTTC
CDR3: CASSVVAGAGEQYF

D: -
J: TRBJ1-6
size: many
V: TRBV28
DNA: TGTGCCAGCAGTTTATGGGCGTCACCCCTCCACTTT
CDR3: CASSLWASPLHF

D: TRBD1
J: TRBJ1-2
size: many
V: TRBV13
DNA: TGTGCCAGCAGCTTAGCTGGACAGGGGGTTTTAGGTGGCTACACCTTC
CDR3: CASSLAGQGVLGGYTF